This TCR beta chain was captured by sequencing in a study of Ad26.COV2.S vaccination and SARS-CoV-2 variants. About the research overall: The donor belonged to the COV1001 Ad26.COV2.S trial arm. Ad26.COV2.S given intramuscularly, once or twice 56 days apart.

Assay used: immunoSEQ multiplex PCR; TCRdb lists only in-frame clones, some missing. The table includes roughly 700,000 clones, 89% detected once. The V and J ends lost 2 bases and 3 bases, in that order; junction bases with no gene match: 3. CDR3 length equals 16 residues. Germline V lookup: CDR1 WNHNN, CDR2 SYGVQD (reference sequence). Study-level points and caveats: Total T cell responses, in the TCR breadth and depth analyses, may have been underestimated. The study found similar non-spike TCR breadth in vaccine and placebo recipients.

The treatment was: some 20 received Ad26.COV2.S at low or high dose, single or two shots; about five received placebo; per-sample allocation not given. On day 63 after the first injection, vaccine and placebo recipients gave samples. A remark on this clone: What it recognizes is unknown.

This specimen consisted of peripheral blood, obtained in a trial of Ad26.COV2.S vaccine versus placebo. V usage is TRBV10-1 and J usage is TRBJ2-7; 14 bases agree with TRBD2. This TCR was recovered from a person aged 18-65 years who received the Ad26.COV2.S COVID-19 vaccine or a placebo. The CDR3 DNA sequence: TGCGCCAGCAGTGAGAGACTAGCGGGAGGGGGCTACGAGCAGTACTTC. Translated, it gives CASSERLAGGGYEQYF.